The clone carrying this T cell receptor (delta chain) was recorded many times. Its antigen is unknown. The protein TCRdb gives is from a much larger clone and does not agree with this DNA's translation at residue 11, likely a read error; the protein shown here comes from the DNA. Flow sorting of PBMC yielded separate Vgamma9/Vdelta2+ and Vdelta2-negative gammadelta T cell populations for bulk repertoire analysis. This record belongs to a study of γδ T cells in repeated Plasmodium falciparum infection. Overall study context: The natural-infection arm compared Malian children under seasonal malaria with matched Australian children. Malaria-naive adults were infected with P. falciparum NF54 four times over around 600 days.

Germline CDR1 reads TSWWSYY; CDR2 reads QGS. CDR3 size: 21 residues. With 0 bases removed from V and 0 bases from J, the gap between germline ends came to 26 bases. TCRdb re-analyzed the multiplex PCR reads via CATT. The table lists approximately 53,000 delta-chain clones, about 1.5% of them singletons. Broader study findings: Vgamma9/Vdelta2+ repertoires stayed stably polyclonal over time and infection. Vdelta2-negative gammadelta repertoires appeared less diverse and less shared in Malian than Australian children.

The chain employs TRDV1 and TRDJ1, with a possible D match to TRDD2 (5 bases). The J gene, left out of TCRdb, was set here by checking the DNA against germline. This TCR was recovered from a pool of human donors (malaria-infected and uninfected, not separated). Material for sequencing was gamma-delta T cells from blood. This chain's CDR3 is CALGELLFAYAVPQYTDKLIF. CDR3 coding DNA: TGTGCTCTTGGGGAACTACTATTCGCCTACGCTGTTCCGCAGTACACCGATAAACTCATCTTT.